The clone carrying this T cell receptor (beta chain) was recorded a few times. What it binds is unknown. V was pared by 10 bases and J by 0 bases, with 21 bases between. Per germline, CDR1 MDHEN and CDR2 SYDVKM. This CDR3 has 16 amino acids. The sample comes from a study of a mutant IDH1 vaccine in newly diagnosed glioma. Data came from immunoSEQ multiplex PCR; TCRdb stores just in-frame clones and leaves some out. This sample has 25,000 to 40,000 clones; around 80% occur once, and the top ten carry about 24%. Regarding time point: week 11, during vaccination. Vaccination comprised doses that each held 300 ug of mutant IDH1 20-mer peptide, plus topical imiquimod.

This specimen consisted of PBMCs, obtained from a glioma patient whose treatment included an IDH1 peptide vaccine. The rearrangement joins TRBV28 to TRBJ1-1; D ambiguous. This sequence was found in a man aged 30 to 45 with glioma. The CDR3 nucleotides are TGTGCCACCGAAATACCCCCGGGTTCTCTGAACACTGAAGCTTTCTTT. As protein: CATEIPPGSLNTEAFF.